The clone carrying this T cell receptor (beta chain) was observed at least ten times. The antigen is undetermined. This specimen comes from a study of human T cells and chemical hapten exposure. Using its own MiXCR run on the RACE reads, TCRdb lists one record per CDR3 protein. Of 62,000 or so distinct CDR3 sequences listed, roughly 9.8% were seen once; the top ten hold approximately 5.5%. From germline, CDR1 is DFQATT and CDR2 SNEGSKA (reference sequence). This CDR3 comprises 14 residues. Trimming removed 4 bases from V and 7 bases from J, with 16 bases in between. Stated time point: pre-sensitization, week 0. Regarding treatment: therapeutic diphenylcyclopropenone sensitization with weekly scalp DPC. Blood was collected ahead of every patch test applied. Non-pregnant alopecia patients aged 18 to 70, suitable for DPC therapy. Whole-study findings and limits: With regard to DPC sensitization, TCRs above 1 in 1000 frequency did not change.

The chain uses TRBV20-1 and TRBJ2-2, with TRBD2 as a possible D gene (6 bases). The input for sequencing was whole blood, taken in connection with sensitization to the hapten diphenylcyclopropenone (DPC). The receptor was derived from a woman between 45 and 65 years old with alopecia areata. Some clones in this sample may be carry-over from other donors' samples. CDR3 coding DNA: TGCAGTGCTATTACGGGAGTGAGAAGCGGGGAGCTGTTTTTT. Its protein is CSAITGVRSGELFF.